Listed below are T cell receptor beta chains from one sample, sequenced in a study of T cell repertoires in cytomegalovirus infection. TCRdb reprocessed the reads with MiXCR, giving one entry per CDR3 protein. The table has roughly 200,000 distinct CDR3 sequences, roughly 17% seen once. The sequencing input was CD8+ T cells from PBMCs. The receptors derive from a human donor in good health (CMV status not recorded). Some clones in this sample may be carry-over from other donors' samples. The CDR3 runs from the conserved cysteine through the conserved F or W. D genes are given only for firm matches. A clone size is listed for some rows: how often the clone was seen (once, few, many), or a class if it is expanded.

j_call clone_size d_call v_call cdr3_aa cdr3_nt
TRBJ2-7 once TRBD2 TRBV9 CASSVAAGGSYEQYF TGTGCCAGCAGCGTAGCAGCGGGGGGCTCCTACGAGCAGTACTTC
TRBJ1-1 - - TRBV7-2 CASSLAIGGNTEAFF TGTGCCAGCAGCTTAGCCATAGGGGGGAACACTGAAGCTTTCTTT
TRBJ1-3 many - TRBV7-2 CASSLLGTGNTIYF TGTGCCAGCAGCTTGTTGGGAACTGGAAACACCATATATTTT
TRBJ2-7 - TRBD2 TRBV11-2 CASSVQAGSVYEQYF TGTGCCAGCAGCGTTCAAGCGGGATCAGTCTACGAGCAGTACTTC
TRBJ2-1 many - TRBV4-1 CASSQDQDTYNEQFF TGCGCCAGCAGCCAAGATCAGGACACTTACAATGAGCAGTTCTTC
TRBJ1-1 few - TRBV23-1 CASSQSDSRWIDPRGSEAFF TGCGCCAGCAGTCAATCGGACTCACGGTGGATAGACCCCCGAGGGTCTGAAGCTTTCTTT
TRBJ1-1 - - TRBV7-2 CASSKGGNGEAFF TGTGCCAGCAGTAAGGGGGGTAACGGTGAAGCTTTCTTT
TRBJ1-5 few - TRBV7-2 CASSSDIRWIQPQHF TGTGCCAGCAGCTCGGACATAAGATGGATCCAGCCCCAGCATTTT
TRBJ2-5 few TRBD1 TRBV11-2 CASSDRRTGQGSETQYF TGTGCCAGCAGCGACAGGAGGACTGGACAGGGATCAGAGACCCAGTACTTC
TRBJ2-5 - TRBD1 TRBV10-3 CAISADRAEETQYF TGTGCCATCAGTGCGGACAGGGCCGAAGAGACCCAGTACTTC
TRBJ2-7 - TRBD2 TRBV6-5 CASSYSAGGSYEQYF TGTGCCAGCAGTTACTCGGCGGGGGGATCCTACGAGCAGTACTTC
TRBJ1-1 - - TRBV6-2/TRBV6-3 CASSYRANTEAFF TGTGCCAGCAGTTACAGAGCGAACACTGAAGCTTTCTTT
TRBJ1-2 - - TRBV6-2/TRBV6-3 CASRIDGPVYGYTF TGTGCCAGCAGGATCGACGGTCCCGTTTATGGCTACACCTTC
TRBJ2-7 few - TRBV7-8 CASSLYRGTHSYEQYF TGTGCCAGCAGCTTGTACCGAGGGACCCACTCCTACGAGCAGTACTTC
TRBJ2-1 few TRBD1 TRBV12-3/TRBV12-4 CATSSADRALREQFF TGTGCCACTTCTTCTGCGGACAGGGCTCTGCGGGAGCAGTTCTTC
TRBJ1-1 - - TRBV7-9 CASSLAGQQAFF TGTGCCAGCAGCTTAGCAGGACAGCAAGCTTTCTTT
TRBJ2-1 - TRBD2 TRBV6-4 CASSGGGRNNEQFF TGTGCCAGCAGTGGCGGGGGGCGCAACAATGAGCAGTTCTTC
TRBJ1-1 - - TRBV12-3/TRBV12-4 CASSHRHEAFF TGTGCCAGCAGTCACCGTCACGAAGCTTTCTTT
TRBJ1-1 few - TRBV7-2 CASSGSRPYTEAFF TGTGCCAGCAGTGGAAGTAGGCCGTACACTGAAGCTTTCTTT
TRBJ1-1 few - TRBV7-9 CASSFLDSDEAFF TGTGCCAGCAGCTTCCTCGACAGCGACGAAGCTTTCTTT
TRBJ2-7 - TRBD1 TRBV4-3 CASSQSQGAPYEQYF TGCGCCAGCAGCCAATCTCAGGGGGCTCCCTACGAGCAGTACTTC
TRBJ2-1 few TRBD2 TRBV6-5 CASTETSGNEQFF TGTGCCAGCACGGAGACTAGCGGCAATGAGCAGTTCTTC
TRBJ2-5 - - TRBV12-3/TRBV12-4 CASRQEQETQYF TGTGCCAGCAGACAGGAGCAAGAGACCCAGTACTTC
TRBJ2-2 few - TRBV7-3 CASSLKLAPSGELFF TGTGCCAGCAGCTTAAAGCTCGCTCCTTCGGGGGAGCTGTTTTTT
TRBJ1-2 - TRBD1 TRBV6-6 CASGDRGSYGYTF TGTGCCAGCGGGGACAGAGGTAGCTATGGCTACACCTTC
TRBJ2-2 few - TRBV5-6 CASSDPEGRISNTGELFF TGTGCCAGCAGCGATCCGGAGGGTAGGATTTCGAACACCGGGGAGCTGTTTTTT
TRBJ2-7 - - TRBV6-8 CASSYSGDNEQYF TGTGCCAGCAGTTACTCCGGGGATAACGAGCAGTACTTC
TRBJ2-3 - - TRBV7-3 CASSLAEGSTDTQYF TGTGCCAGCAGCTTAGCGGAGGGTAGCACAGATACGCAGTATTTT
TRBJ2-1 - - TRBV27 CASSFVAGQGSDEQFF TGTGCCAGCAGTTTTGTAGCGGGACAGGGTAGCGATGAGCAGTTCTTC
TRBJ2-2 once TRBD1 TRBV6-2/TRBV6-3 CATLTGGTYTGELFF TGTGCCACCCTGACAGGGGGCACTTATACCGGGGAGCTGTTTTTT
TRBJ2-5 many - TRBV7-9 CASSPTGPQETQYF TGTGCCAGCAGCCCTACAGGGCCCCAAGAGACCCAGTACTTC
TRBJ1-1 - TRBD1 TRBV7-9 CASSSRDRGGTEAFF TGTGCCAGCAGCTCCCGGGACAGGGGGGGCACTGAAGCTTTCTTT
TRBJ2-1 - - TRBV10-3 CAISELSSADNEQFF TGTGCCATCAGTGAGCTGTCTTCGGCCGACAATGAGCAGTTCTTC
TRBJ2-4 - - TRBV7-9 CASRPPGRAKNIQYF TGTGCCAGCCGACCTCCAGGGAGAGCCAAAAACATTCAGTACTTC
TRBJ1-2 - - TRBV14 CASSQGPSTNYGYTF TGTGCCAGCAGCCAAGGGCCCTCCACTAACTATGGCTACACCTTC
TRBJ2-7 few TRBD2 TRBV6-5 CASSYEARGGVTYEQYF TGTGCCAGCAGTTACGAGGCACGGGGAGGGGTCACCTACGAGCAGTACTTC
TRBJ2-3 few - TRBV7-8 CASFGTGGTDTQYF TGTGCCAGCTTTGGTACGGGGGGCACAGATACGCAGTATTTT
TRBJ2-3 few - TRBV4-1 CASSQDLGRSTDTQYF TGCGCCAGCAGCCAAGATCTCGGCAGGAGCACAGATACGCAGTATTTT
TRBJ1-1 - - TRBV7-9 CASSTGNTEAFF TGTGCCAGCAGCACAGGGAACACTGAAGCTTTCTTT
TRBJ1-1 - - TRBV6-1 CASSIGRADTEAFF TGTGCCAGCAGTATAGGGAGGGCGGACACTGAAGCTTTCTTT
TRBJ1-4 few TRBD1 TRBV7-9 CASSTGGLQEKLFF TGTGCCAGCAGCACAGGGGGGCTGCAGGAAAAACTGTTTTTT